The entry below gives a single T cell receptor beta chain sequence along with its context. A much bigger clone sits one base away, suggesting this may be a read error. This entry belongs to a study of kidney transplant recipient with SARS-CoV-2 infection. TCRdb independently ran MiXCR on the reads; one entry per CDR3 protein. This sample yields 200,000 to 300,000 distinct CDR3 sequences, of which less than 35% are seen a single time; under 9.5% belongs to the top ten. Germline CDR1 reads SNHLY; CDR2 reads FYNNEI. The CDR3 loop spans 14 amino acids. The chain employs TRBV2 and TRBJ2-7; TRBD1 aligns across 9 bases. This receptor was obtained from a male patient younger than 45 who had COVID-19 and was a kidney transplant recipient. Among the T cells, some may be from the graft donor. The sequencing here drew on a blood sample, taken at baseline and on roughly day 110 from a kidney transplant recipient. The CDR3: CASSQGQGRDWQCF. The CDR3 DNA reads as TGTGCCAGCAGTCAAGGACAGGGGCGGGACTGGCAGTGCTTC.